This is a list of T cell receptor beta chains from one sample in a study of blood T cell repertoires in COVID-19. This table comes from immunoSEQ multiplex PCR, and its TCRdb copy is limited to in-frame clones, with some not included. The sample includes fewer than 500,000 clones, around 87% seen only once; the top ten take 1% to 1.5%. Material: PBMCs or T cells enriched from blood (not recorded which). The receptors come from a man aged 30 to 45 who had recovered from COVID-19. CDR3s include the opening cysteine and the closing phenylalanine or tryptophan. A D gene is named only where the DNA matches it firmly.

v_call	j_call	d_call	cdr3_nt	cdr3_aa
TRBV9	TRBJ1-1	-	TGTGCCAGCAGCCCCCCAGGGTCGAGTGAAGCTTTCTTT	CASSPPGSSEAFF
TRBV9	TRBJ1-3	TRBD1	TGTGCCAGCAGCGCAACCTCAGGGGGCTCTGGAAACACCATATATTTT	CASSATSGGSGNTIYF
TRBV15	TRBJ1-2	-	TGTGCCACCAGCAGAGTTGGGAGGGGATCCTATGGCTACACCTTC	CATSRVGRGSYGYTF
TRBV11-3	TRBJ1-3	-	TGTGCCAGCAGCTTAGGAACGGGACTGGGCTCTGGAAACACCATATATTTT	CASSLGTGLGSGNTIYF
TRBV7-2	TRBJ1-2	-	TGTGCCAGCAGCTTTGTAGGGCAGGGCGCTTATGGCTACACCTTC	CASSFVGQGAYGYTF
TRBV7-9	TRBJ2-3	TRBD1	TGTGCCAGCAGCTCGGACAGGGTTATAGATACGCAGTATTTT	CASSSDRVIDTQYF
TRBV19	TRBJ2-6	-	TGTGCCAGTACTTTACACTCTGGGGCCAACGTCCTGACTTTC	CASTLHSGANVLTF
TRBV27	TRBJ1-5	TRBD1	TGTGCCAGCAGTTTTCAGGGGGTTCAGCCCCAGCATTTT	CASSFQGVQPQHF
TRBV30	TRBJ1-2	-	TGTGCCTGGAGTGAGTCGGGGTTGGTTGGCTACACCTTC	CAWSESGLVGYTF
TRBV25-1	TRBJ2-7	-	TGTGCCAGCAGTGGCGTCTCCTACGAGCAGTACTTC	CASSGVSYEQYF
TRBV6-6	TRBJ1-1	TRBD1	TGTGCCAGCAGTTGGAGTACCCGGACAGGGGGCACTGAAGCTTTCTTT	CASSWSTRTGGTEAFF